Below are 8 T cell receptor beta chains sequenced from a single sample in a study of cytomegalovirus exposure and HLA in healthy donors. Libraries were prepared by immunoSEQ multiplex PCR; TCRdb keeps only in-frame clonotypes and omits some of them. The table records tens of thousands of clones, approximately 96% of them present only once. The sequenced sample was PBMCs. These TCRs come from a man younger than 35 in good health and CMV-seronegative.

The V call is TRBV7-9, the J call TRBJ2-1, with TRBD2 identical over 11 bases. CDR1 and CDR2 (germline): SEHNR, FQNEAQ (reference sequence). CDR3 length: 15 residues. The trim removed 5 bases at V and 6 bases at J, leaving 6 bases unmatched. Here the CDR3 reads CASSRSTSGINEQFF. The CDR3 coding sequence is TGTGCCAGCAGCCGGTCGACTAGCGGGATCAATGAGCAGTTCTTC.

The chain is built from TRBV2 and TRBJ2-1, with 8 bases that match TRBD2. Germline trimming cut 6 bases from V and 9 bases from J; bases unmatched to any gene: 7. Germline values: CDR1 SNHLY, CDR2 FYNNEI. CDR3 size: 13 residues. The CDR3, as DNA: TGTGCCAGCAGGCCTAGCGGGTCTGCTGAGCAGTTCTTC. Amino acid sequence: CASRPSGSAEQFF.

The chain combines TRBV19 with TRBJ2-2; maybe TRBD2 (5 bases). The CDR3 is made up of 15 amino acids. The germline V and J ends were trimmed by 1 base and 5 bases, with 11 bases remaining between them. Germline V gives CDR1 LNHDA, CDR2 SQIVND (reference sequence). Written as DNA, the CDR3 is TGTGCCAGTAGTATAGCTACGGGATTGACCGGGGAGCTGTTTTTT. Residues: CASSIATGLTGELFF.

The J gene is TRBJ2-7, the V gene TRBV5-1; 8 nucleotides match TRBD1. This CDR3 region has 13 residues. V lost 2 bases to trimming and J lost 6 bases; unmatched junction nucleotides: 4. CDR1 and CDR2 (germline): SGHRS, YFSETQ. The CDR3 DNA follows: TGCGCCAGCAGCTTACTAACAGGGGGCGAGCAGTACTTC. It specifies CASSLLTGGEQYF.

The chain links TRBV7-8 to TRBJ2-7, with D perhaps TRBD2 (5 bases). Trimming took 3 bases from V and 1 from J, leaving 7 bases between them. Per germline, CDR1 SGHVS and CDR2 FQNEAQ. This CDR3 spans 13 amino acids. CDR3 residues: CASSFRTSYEQYF. CDR3 in DNA: TGTGCCAGCAGCTTTCGGACTTCCTACGAGCAGTACTTC.

The CDR3 sequence is CASSPGQIRYNEQFF. The CDR3 region has the DNA TGTGCCAGCAGTCCGGGACAGATCAGATACAATGAGCAGTTCTTC. The chain employs TRBV28 and TRBJ2-1, with 7 nucleotides matching TRBD1. The CDR3 loop spans 15 amino acids. Trimming removed 5 bases from V and 4 bases from J; junction bases left unmatched: 8. CDR1 is MDHEN, CDR2 SYDVKM, per germline.

This chain joins TRBV19 and TRBJ2-1; 9 bases are a match to TRBD2. V lost 7 bases, J lost 3 bases, and 7 bases stayed unmatched. CDR3 size: 15 residues. Per germline, CDR1 LNHDA and CDR2 SQIVND (reference sequence). This CDR3 is CASTPTSGLYNEQFF. The CDR3 DNA reads TGTGCCAGTACCCCGACTAGCGGTCTCTACAATGAGCAGTTCTTC.

The V call is TRBV6-1, the J call TRBJ2-3, with 9 positions matching TRBD1. V lost 3 bases to trimming and J lost 4 bases; unmatched junction nucleotides: 11. This CDR3 contains 17 residues. Germline CDR1 is MNHNS and CDR2 is SASEGT. The CDR3 coding sequence is TGTGCCAGCAGTGAGAGATTACGGGACAGGGTTTCAGATACGCAGTATTTT. It encodes CASSERLRDRVSDTQYF.